This entry lists 8 T cell receptor beta chains sequenced from one sample in a study of T cell changes during pregnancy in multiple sclerosis. Repertoires were generated with immunoSEQ multiplex PCR, while TCRdb's copy carries only in-frame clones and drops some. Of under 80,000 clones in the sample, about 89% are singletons; the top ten hold 1.4%. The source material was peripheral blood, sampled in the second trimester of pregnancy. The receptors come from a female donor with multiple sclerosis, enrolled in a pregnancy study.

CDR3 sequence (DNA): TGTGCCAGCAGTTCACGACAGGGATCGGGTGCTTTCTTT. Translating gives CASSSRQGSGAFF. V is TRBV6-5 and J is TRBJ1-1; TRBD1 agrees at 7 bases. Germline CDR1 and CDR2: MNHEY and SVGAGI. Trimming took 4 bases from V and 11 from J; bases not matched to a gene: 10. This CDR3 spans 13 amino acids.

The chain is built from TRBV27 and TRBJ2-1; a possible D gene is TRBD1 (5 bases). The V gene lost 6 bases and the J gene lost 4 bases, with 10 bases spanning the gap. Germline V gene lookup returns CDR1 MNHEY and CDR2 SMNVEV (reference sequence). This CDR3 has 13 amino acids. The CDR3 DNA sequence: TGTGCCAGCAGGGACACCAAATACAATGAGCAGTTCTTC. Translated, it gives CASRDTKYNEQFF.

The genes are TRBV2 and TRBJ2-5; D is unclear. The CDR3 runs to 11 residues. The V end was cut by 6 bases, the J end by 5 bases, with 7 bases between. Per germline, CDR1 SNHLY and CDR2 FYNNEI. CDR3 DNA: TGTGCCAGCAGATCCCAGGAGACCCAGTACTTC. Its translation is CASRSQETQYF. The variable domain in full, completed from reference TRBV2 and TRBJ2-5, reads EPEVTQTPSHQVTQMGQEVILRCVPISNHLYFYWYRQILGQKVEFLVSFYNNEISEKSEIFDDQFSVERPDGSNFTLKIRSTKLEDSAMYFCASRSQETQYFGPGTRLLVL.

The sample holds a few counts of this clone. This chain connects TRBV29-1 to TRBJ1-1, with D uncertain. The CDR3 length is 12 residues. Trimming cost V 3 bases and J 4 bases, with 9 bases left between them. Germline V lookup: CDR1 SQVTM, CDR2 ANQGSEA. CDR3 DNA: TGCAGCGTTGAGGAGGGTGCCACTGAAGCTTTCTTT. Protein: CSVEEGATEAFF.

The rearrangement uses TRBV6-5 and TRBJ1-5; D is unclear. V lost 3 bases and J lost 2, with 11 bases in between. Germline V gene data show CDR1 as MNHEY and CDR2 as SVGAGI. The CDR3 totals 15 residues. The CDR3 DNA reads as TGTGCCAGCAGTTATAGCCGCGGAGGCAATCAGCCCCAGCATTTT. It specifies CASSYSRGGNQPQHF.

This chain joins TRBV28 and TRBJ1-2; D is perhaps TRBD1 (6 bases). The V gene lost 4 bases and the J gene lost 8 bases, with 17 bases spanning the gap. The length of the CDR3 is 14 residues. CDR1 and CDR2 from the germline V gene are MDHEN and SYDVKM. The CDR3 bases are TGTGCCAGCAGTTCCGGGACACCCGTTGTCGGCTACACCTTC. As protein: CASSSGTPVVGYTF.

CDR3 DNA: TGTGCCAGCAGTTACTCGTCCTTTTACGAGCAGTACTTC. Protein product: CASSYSSFYEQYF. The chain links TRBV6-6 to TRBJ2-7, with no clear D. Germline CDR1 and CDR2: MNHNY and SVGAGI (reference sequence). There are 13 residues in the CDR3. V was shortened by 0 bases and J by 4 bases, with 7 bases between the two germline ends.

Ten or more counts support this clone. V usage is TRBV6-4 and J usage is TRBJ2-1; 8 bases match TRBD2. The germline V gene has CDR1 MRHNA and CDR2 SNTAGT. The CDR3 sequence is 16 residues long. The ends lost 2 bases at V and 3 bases at J; junction bases unmatched: 6. The CDR3 sequence is CASSDTGTRDYNEQFF. The CDR3 nucleotides read TGTGCCAGCAGTGACACCGGGACTAGAGACTACAATGAGCAGTTCTTC.